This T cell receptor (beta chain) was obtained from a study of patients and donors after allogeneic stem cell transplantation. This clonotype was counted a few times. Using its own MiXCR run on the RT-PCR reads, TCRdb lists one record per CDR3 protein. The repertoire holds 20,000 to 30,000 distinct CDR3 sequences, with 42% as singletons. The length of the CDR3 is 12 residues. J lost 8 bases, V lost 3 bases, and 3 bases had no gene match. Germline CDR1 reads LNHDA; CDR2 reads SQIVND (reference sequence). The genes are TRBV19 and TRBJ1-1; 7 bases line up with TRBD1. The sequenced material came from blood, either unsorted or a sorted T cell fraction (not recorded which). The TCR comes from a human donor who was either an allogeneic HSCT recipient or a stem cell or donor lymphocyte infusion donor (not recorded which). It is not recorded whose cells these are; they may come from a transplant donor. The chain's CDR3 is CASSMGTAEAFF. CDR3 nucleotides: TGTGCCAGTAGTATGGGGACAGCCGAAGCTTTCTTT.